The rows below give T cell receptor beta chains drawn from one sample of a study of T cell responses to AZD1222 COVID-19 vaccine. Assay: immunoSEQ multiplex PCR; the TCRdb copy retains only in-frame clones and omits some. In the table there are some 120,000 clones, less than 90% of which are singletons. The sample here was peripheral blood, taken on day 0 of AZD1222 vaccination. The receptors here all came from an adult in good health. The CDR3 runs from the conserved cysteine through the conserved F or W. A D gene is named only where the DNA matches it firmly. Some rows have no size entry. The others give once, few or many, or a class for an expanded clone.

clone_size j_call v_call d_call cdr3_nt cdr3_aa
once TRBJ1-2 TRBV19 TRBD1 TGTGCCAGTAGTACCCTCTCTGACAGGGACTATGGCTACACCTTC CASSTLSDRDYGYTF
- TRBJ2-3 TRBV7-9 - TGTGCCAGCAGCTTATATGGCGGGGTCACAGATACGCAGTATTTT CASSLYGGVTDTQYF
few TRBJ2-5 TRBV24-1 - TGTGCCACCAGTGATCACGAGACCCAGTACTTC CATSDHETQYF
- TRBJ1-1 TRBV7-2 - TGTGCCAGCAGCTTAGCGAGGCAGGGGAACACTGAAGCTTTCTTT CASSLARQGNTEAFF
- TRBJ1-1 TRBV18 TRBD1 TGTGCCAGCTCACCCGGGGCGGACAGGGGGCAAGCTTTCTTT CASSPGADRGQAFF
- TRBJ1-1 TRBV5-1 - TGCGCCAGCAGCTTGGGACGGCTGAACACTGAAGCTTTCTTT CASSLGRLNTEAFF
- TRBJ2-7 TRBV7-8 TRBD2 TGTGCCAGCAGCGCCCCCAGCGGGGGGGCCGGTTACGAGCAGTACTTC CASSAPSGGAGYEQYF
- TRBJ2-2 TRBV27 - TGTGCCAGCAAACTATACACCGGGGAGCTGTTTTTT CASKLYTGELFF
- TRBJ1-1 TRBV12-3/TRBV12-4 TRBD1 TGTGCCAGCCAAGGACAGGTCACTGAAGCTTTCTTT CASQGQVTEAFF
- TRBJ2-5 TRBV5-1 - TGCGCCAGCAGCTTGGCGTCGGGAGACAAGACCCAGTACTTC CASSLASGDKTQYF
few TRBJ1-5 TRBV2 - TGTGCCAGCAGTGAAAGGCGGGGCGGTCAGCCCCAGCATTTT CASSERRGGQPQHF
- TRBJ1-2 TRBV6-5 - TGTGCCAGCAGTTACGACCCGGGCGGTAACTATGGCTACACCTTC CASSYDPGGNYGYTF
- TRBJ2-3 TRBV5-1 TRBD1 TGCGCCAGCAGCTTGACGGACAGGGGGCTGGATAGCACAGATACGCAGTATTTT CASSLTDRGLDSTDTQYF
- TRBJ1-1 TRBV18 - TGTGCCAGCTCACTCGTCAGGGGCATGAACACTGAAGCTTTCTTT CASSLVRGMNTEAFF
- TRBJ2-1 TRBV28 - TGTGCCAGCAGTTCATATGGCAATGAGCAGTTCTTC CASSSYGNEQFF
- TRBJ2-2 TRBV14 - TGTGCCAGCAGCCAAGGAGGAAGGAACACCGGGGAGCTGTTTTTT CASSQGGRNTGELFF
- TRBJ1-1 TRBV3-1/TRBV3-2 TRBD1 TGTGCCAGCAGCGGGACAGGGGGAATGAACACTGAAGCTTTCTTT CASSGTGGMNTEAFF
- TRBJ1-5 TRBV30 - TGTGCCTGGAGTCTTCGGTTAGACGGCAATCAGCCCCAGCATTTT CAWSLRLDGNQPQHF
- TRBJ1-1 TRBV7-9 - TGTGCCAGCAGCTTGGCGCGGAACACTGAAGCTTTCTTT CASSLARNTEAFF
- TRBJ2-1 TRBV15 TRBD2 TGTGCCACCAGCAGAGTTGCCCTAGCGGGAGACAATGAGCAGTTCTTC CATSRVALAGDNEQFF
- TRBJ2-7 TRBV5-1 TRBD1 TGCGCCAGCAGCTTGGAGGGGACAGCCTACTACGAGCAGTACTTC CASSLEGTAYYEQYF
once TRBJ1-2 TRBV2 TRBD1 TGTGCCAGCAGTCTAGAGGACAGGGTACATGGCTACACCTTC CASSLEDRVHGYTF
- TRBJ2-5 TRBV5-5 - TGTGCCAGCAGCCTCGGACGGATAGGAGAGACCCAGTACTTC CASSLGRIGETQYF
few TRBJ1-1 TRBV29-1 - TGCAGCGTTGATGGGGCAATGAACACTGAAGCTTTCTTT CSVDGAMNTEAFF
- TRBJ1-5 TRBV12-3/TRBV12-4 - TGTGCCAGCAGACCAGGGGTTCAGCCCCAGCATTTT CASRPGVQPQHF
- TRBJ1-2 TRBV6-2/TRBV6-3 - TGTGCCAGCAGTTCAAACTATGGCTACACCTTC CASSSNYGYTF
once TRBJ1-6 TRBV28 - TGTGCCAGCAGGAACGGAGATTCACCCCTCCACTTT CASRNGDSPLHF
- TRBJ2-2 TRBV7-2 TRBD1 TGTGCCAGCCTCCAGGACAGGGGCCTGGAGCTGTTTTTT CASLQDRGLELFF
- TRBJ2-5 TRBV5-1 TRBD2 TGCGCCAGCAGCTTGGCAACGGGCGGGGGGGCCTTTGAGACCCAGTACTTC CASSLATGGGAFETQYF
- TRBJ2-7 TRBV18 - TGTGCCAGCTCACCAAGTAGGGGAGGAAACGAGCAGTACTTC CASSPSRGGNEQYF
few TRBJ1-2 TRBV6-5 - TGTGCCACCCGAAGGGAGGTCGCTAACTATGGCTACACCTTC CATRREVANYGYTF
- TRBJ2-2 TRBV27 - TGTGCCAGCAGCCGGACTGTACCTCCCGGGGAGCTGTTTTTT CASSRTVPPGELFF
- TRBJ2-7 TRBV7-2 - TGTGCCAGCAGCTTAGTTGGTCAGATCTCCTACGAGCAGTACTTC CASSLVGQISYEQYF
- TRBJ1-1 TRBV5-8 - TGTGCCAGCAGCTTTTCTCTGCAGGGGGCTTTCTTT CASSFSLQGAFF
- TRBJ2-6 TRBV2 - TGTGCCAGCTCGCCCACGCGTGGACTCGCTGGCTCTGGGGCCAACGTCCTGACTTTC CASSPTRGLAGSGANVLTF
- TRBJ2-6 TRBV3-1/TRBV3-2 - TGTGCCAGCAGCTCGGGACGTTCCTCTGGGGCCAACGTCCTGACTTTC CASSSGRSSGANVLTF
- TRBJ2-1 TRBV7-9 TRBD2 TGTGCCAGCAGCTTAGGACTAGCGGGCCGCGGGCCCTACAATGAGCAGTTCTTC CASSLGLAGRGPYNEQFF
- TRBJ2-1 TRBV12-5 TRBD1 TGTGCTAGTGGTTTGGCACAGGGGGCTGAGCAGTTCTTC CASGLAQGAEQFF
- TRBJ1-3 TRBV7-6 TRBD1 TGTGCCAGCAGCCCGACAGGGGGGAGCTCTGGAAACACCATATATTTT CASSPTGGSSGNTIYF
once TRBJ1-3 TRBV30 TRBD1 TGTGCCTGGAGTGGGACAGGGGGAAACACCATATATTTT CAWSGTGGNTIYF